The rows below give T cell receptor beta chains drawn from one sample of a study of blood T cells in healthy people across ages. TCRdb fed the 5' RACE reads into MiXCR, producing one record per CDR3 protein. Here the sample spans around 850,000 distinct CDR3 sequences, 36% being singletons. Sequences were obtained from blood. These receptors were obtained from a man between 18 and 35 years old in good health. The CDR3 runs from the conserved cysteine through the conserved F or W. Fields, in order: clone size, J gene, V gene, D gene, CDR3 DNA, CDR3 protein. The D gene is left open where the match is weak. Where a row states a size, it is once, few, many or the class of an expanded clone; other rows omit it.

few TRBJ2-5 TRBV20-1 . TGCAGTGCTAGAGTCGCGCGGAGGGTTTACCAAGAGACCCAGTACTTC CSARVARRVYQETQYF
. TRBJ2-7 TRBV28 . TGTGCCAGCAGTTTTCATGGGGACAACTACGAGCAGTACTTC CASSFHGDNYEQYF
many TRBJ2-7 TRBV4-3 . TGCGCCAGCGGTCTCACTCGGGATTCTACTTACGAGCAGTACTTC CASGLTRDSTYEQYF
few TRBJ1-5 TRBV7-2 TRBD1 TGTGCCAGCAGCCTATACCTAACAGGGGTAGGGAATCAGCCCCAGCATTTT CASSLYLTGVGNQPQHF
. TRBJ2-7 TRBV12-3/TRBV12-4 TRBD2 TGTGCCAGCAGTAAAGAGACTAGCGCATACGATGAGCAGTACTTC CASSKETSAYDEQYF
few TRBJ2-1 TRBV20-1 . TGCAGTGCTCCCTATATCGATGAGCAGTTCTTC CSAPYIDEQFF
. TRBJ2-7 TRBV11-2 . TGTGCCAGCAGCGTAGATGGGGGAAACGAGCAGTACTTC CASSVDGGNEQYF
few TRBJ1-2 TRBV6-5 . TGTGCCAGCAGTTACGAGACCCAGGGAACCTATGGCTACACCTTC CASSYETQGTYGYTF
. TRBJ1-4 TRBV21-1 . TGTGCCAGCAGCGACCAGGGGAGAACTAATGAAAAACTGTTTTTT CASSDQGRTNEKLFF
. TRBJ1-5 TRBV15 . TGTGCCACCAGCAACCGGGACGGTAGCAATCAGCCCCAGCATTTT CATSNRDGSNQPQHF
. TRBJ2-7 TRBV7-9 . TGTGCCAGCAGCGTTGGTGAGCAGTACTTC CASSVGEQYF
few TRBJ1-5 TRBV20-1 . TGCAGTGCTAGAGAAAACATCGATGGGACAATCCCCAGCTTGTATAGCAATCAGCCCCAGCATTTT CSARENIDGTIPSLYSNQPQHF
. TRBJ1-4 TRBV5-1 . TGCGCCAGCAGCCCGCGGGAGATTGGTGAAAAACTGTTTTTT CASSPREIGEKLFF